The sequence of this T cell receptor beta chain was determined in a study of blood T cell repertoires in COVID-19. The overall study: Acute and convalescent COVID-19 specimens originated in the United States, Italy and Spain. From T cells, B-cell-depleted T cells, or PBMCs came the material, which was cDNA or gDNA.

Original processing notes: The assay estimated nucleated cells by amplifying reference gene primers. Here immunoSEQ multiplex PCR was the method, and the copy in TCRdb shows in-frame clones only, minus some. That table gives V, J and clone size, and the DNA gave D and trimming. The sample contains tens of thousands of clones, approximately 80% of which appear only once. In germline, CDR1 is LNHDA, CDR2 SQIVND (reference sequence). The CDR3 loop spans 16 amino acids. V was clipped by 5 bases and J by 0 bases, with 14 bases between them. This TCR was sampled from a human donor with active or convalescent COVID-19. The donor label of this sample is uncertain. The rearrangement links TRBV19 to TRBJ2-1; D possibly corresponds to TRBD2 (5 bases). The specimen was peripheral blood. CDR3 DNA: TGTGCCAGTAGTGTTAAGGGAGTAAGCTCCTACAATGAGCAGTTCTTC. Its translation: CASSVKGVSSYNEQFF.